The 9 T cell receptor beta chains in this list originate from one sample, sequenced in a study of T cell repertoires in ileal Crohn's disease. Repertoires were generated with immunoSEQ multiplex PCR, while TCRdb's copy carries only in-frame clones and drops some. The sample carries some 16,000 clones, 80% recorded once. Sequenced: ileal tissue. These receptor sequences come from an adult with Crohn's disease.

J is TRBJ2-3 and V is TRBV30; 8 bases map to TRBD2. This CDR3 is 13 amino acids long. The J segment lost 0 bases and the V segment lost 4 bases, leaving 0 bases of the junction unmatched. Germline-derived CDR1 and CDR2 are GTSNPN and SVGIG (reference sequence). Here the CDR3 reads CAWTSGSTDTQYF. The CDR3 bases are TGTGCCTGGACTAGCGGGAGCACAGATACGCAGTATTTT.

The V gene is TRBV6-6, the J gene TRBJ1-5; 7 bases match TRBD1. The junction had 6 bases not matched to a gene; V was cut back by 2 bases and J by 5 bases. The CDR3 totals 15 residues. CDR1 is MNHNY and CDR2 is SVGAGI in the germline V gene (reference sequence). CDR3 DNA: TGTGCCAGCAGTTACCGGACAGGCGGGGATCAGCCCCAGCATTTT. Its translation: CASSYRTGGDQPQHF.

CDR3 nucleotides: TGCGCCAGCATTTCAGACAGAATTAACACTGAAGCTTTCTTT. Amino acid sequence: CASISDRINTEAFF. The rearrangement uses TRBV10-2 and TRBJ1-1, with a possible D match to TRBD1 (5 bases). The CDR3 totals 14 residues. V was trimmed by 7 bases and J by 2 bases, leaving 14 bases between them. Germline CDR1 reads WSHSY; CDR2 reads SAAADI.

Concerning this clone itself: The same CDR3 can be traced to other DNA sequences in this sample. DNA for the CDR3: TGTGCCAGCAGCGTAGCCGGGGGGGGCTCCTACAATGAGCAGTTCTTC. The encoded protein is CASSVAGGGSYNEQFF. V and J are TRBV9 and TRBJ2-1; 8 bases line up with TRBD2. The CDR3 has 16 amino acids. Germline V gene lookup returns CDR1 SGDLS and CDR2 YYNGEE. Trimming at V came to 0 bases and at J to 0 bases, leaving 2 bases not matched to a gene.

CDR3 amino acids: CASSWGRADGELFF. In nucleotides, the CDR3 is TGCGCCAGCAGCTGGGGCCGCGCGGACGGGGAGCTGTTTTTT. This rearrangement joins TRBV5-1 to TRBJ2-2; D perhaps matches TRBD1 (5 bases). This CDR3 has 14 residues. Germline CDR1 SGHRS, CDR2 YFSETQ. Trimming took 3 bases from V and 7 from J, leaving 13 bases between them.

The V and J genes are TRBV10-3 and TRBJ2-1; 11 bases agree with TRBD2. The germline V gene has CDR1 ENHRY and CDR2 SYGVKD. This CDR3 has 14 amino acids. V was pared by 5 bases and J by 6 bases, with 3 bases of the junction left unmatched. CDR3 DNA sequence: TGTGCCATCAGTCGGACTAGCGGGTTCAATGAGCAGTTCTTC. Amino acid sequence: CAISRTSGFNEQFF.

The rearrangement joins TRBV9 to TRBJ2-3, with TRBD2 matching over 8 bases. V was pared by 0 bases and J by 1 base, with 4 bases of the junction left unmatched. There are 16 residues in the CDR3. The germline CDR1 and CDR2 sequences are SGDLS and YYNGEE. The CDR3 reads CASSVAGGLGTDTQYF. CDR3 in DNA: TGTGCCAGCAGCGTAGCGGGGGGGCTCGGCACAGATACGCAGTATTTT. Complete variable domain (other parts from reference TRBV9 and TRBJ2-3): DSGVTQTPKHLITATGQRVTLRCSPRSGDLSVYWYQQSLDQGLQFLIQYYNGEERAKGNILERFSAQQFPDLHSELNLSSLELGDSALYFCASSVAGGLGTDTQYFGPGTRLTVL.

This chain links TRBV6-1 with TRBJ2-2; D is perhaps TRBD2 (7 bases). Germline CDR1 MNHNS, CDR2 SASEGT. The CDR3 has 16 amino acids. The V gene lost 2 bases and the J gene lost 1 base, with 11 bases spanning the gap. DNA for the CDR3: TGTGCCAGCAGTGAACGGGGGGCATGGAACACCGGGGAGCTGTTTTTT. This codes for CASSERGAWNTGELFF.

CDR3 amino acids: CASSMGGQSQFF. CDR3 coding DNA: TGTGCCAGTAGTATGGGAGGACAATCACAGTTCTTC. This chain connects TRBV19 to TRBJ2-1, with D possibly TRBD2 on 6 matching bases. Germline V CDR1 and CDR2: LNHDA, SQIVND (reference sequence). V was shortened by 3 bases and J by 13 bases, with 13 bases between the two germline ends. The CDR3 has 12 residues.